A single sample is the source of the 11 T cell receptor beta chains below, sequenced in a study of CD8 T cells in ankylosing spondylitis. MiXCR, applied by TCRdb to the 5' RACE reads, yields one record per CDR3 protein. In the table there are tens of thousands of distinct CDR3 sequences, 6.2% of which are singletons. Source material: synovial fluid, either unsorted or a sorted T cell fraction (not recorded which). Receptors were obtained from a male donor with ankylosing spondylitis.

This clonotype was detected only a few times. The chain couples TRBV20-1 to TRBJ1-1; 9 bases agree with TRBD1. The CDR3 length is 14 residues. CDR1 DFQATT and CDR2 SNEGSKA come from the germline V gene (reference sequence). V lost 6 bases to trimming and J lost 1 base; unmatched junction nucleotides: 6. CDR3 sequence reads: CSARQGEENTEAFF. In DNA, the CDR3 is TGCAGTGCGCGACAGGGGGAAGAGAACACTGAAGCTTTCTTT.

This clonotype has more than one count but fewer than ten. This chain joins TRBV6-5 and TRBJ2-5; 8 nucleotides line up with TRBD1. The germline V gene encodes CDR1 MNHEY and CDR2 SVGAGI. After removal of 4 bases from V and 5 bases from J, the junction contained 3 bases not matched to a gene. The CDR3 length is 13 residues. The CDR3 region is CASSSRGPETQYF. The CDR3, as DNA: TGTGCCAGCAGTTCCAGGGGGCCGGAGACCCAGTACTTC.

Comments on this clonotype: Lacking the conserved final phenylalanine or tryptophan, this CDR3 likely reflects a read error. V is TRBV5-5 and J is TRBJ2-7; a possible D gene is TRBD1 (6 bases). This CDR3 is built from 14 residues. V was trimmed by 7 bases and J by 0 bases, leaving 14 bases between them. The germline V gene encodes CDR1 SGHKS and CDR2 YYEKEE (reference sequence). The DNA of the CDR3 is TGTGCCAGCGGCCACGGACAGCACTCCTACGAGCAGTACTGC. Its translation: CASGHGQHSYEQYC.

This clonotype was found many times. The V and J genes are TRBV7-9 and TRBJ2-7; TRBD2 agrees at 12 bases. The CDR3 is 15 residues long. The J segment lost 2 bases and the V segment lost 6 bases, leaving 5 bases of the junction unmatched. CDR1 and CDR2 (germline): SEHNR, FQNEAQ (reference sequence). The CDR3 DNA reads TGTGCCAGCAGTCGATCTAGCGGGAGGGCCTACGAGCAGTACTTC. Its protein is CASSRSSGRAYEQYF.

This clonotype came up many times. The gene calls are TRBV7-3 and TRBJ2-3, with a weak D call TRBD1 (5 bases). Trimming left V 6 bases short and J 1 base short, with 11 bases between. CDR1 is SGHTA, CDR2 FQGTGA, per germline. This CDR3 has 14 residues. The CDR3 spells CASSWGRRTDTQYF. The DNA of the CDR3 is TGTGCCAGCAGTTGGGGCAGACGCACAGATACGCAGTATTTT.

V usage is TRBV20-1 and J usage is TRBJ2-3, with TRBD2 matching over 9 bases. This CDR3 has 17 residues. In germline, CDR1 is DFQATT, CDR2 SNEGSKA (reference sequence). V trimming: 3 bases; J trimming: 5 bases; junction bases outside the gene matches: 15. This CDR3 reads CSASDALRGRGRDTQYF. The CDR3, as DNA: TGCAGTGCTAGTGATGCTCTACGCGGGAGGGGTCGAGATACGCAGTATTTT.

In this sample, this clonotype turned up a few times. The chain combines TRBV5-4 with TRBJ2-5; 8 bases agree with TRBD2. After removal of 2 bases from V and 3 bases from J, the junction contained 3 bases not matched to a gene. CDR3 size: 14 residues. Germline V lookup: CDR1 SGHNT, CDR2 YYREEE (reference sequence). This chain's CDR3 is CASSLTRGEETQYF. As DNA, the CDR3 is TGTGCCAGCAGCTTAACGCGGGGGGAAGAGACCCAGTACTTC.

This clonotype was seen at least ten times. The V gene is TRBV20-1, the J gene TRBJ2-1, with a tentative D call TRBD1 (6 bases). V was pared by 6 bases and J by 6 bases, with 15 bases between. The CDR3 is 13 residues long. Germline values: CDR1 DFQATT, CDR2 SNEGSKA (reference sequence). CDR3 sequence (DNA): TGCAGTGCAAAAATTGGACAGTTCAATGAGCAGTTCTTC. Translated: CSAKIGQFNEQFF.

This clonotype was counted many times. J is TRBJ2-7 and V is TRBV6-2 or TRBV6-3; 12 bases map to TRBD1. Germline V CDR1 and CDR2: MNHEY, SVGEGT. This CDR3 has 16 amino acids. V gave up 2 bases and J gave up 4 bases; unmatched junction bases: 6. This CDR3 is CASSYRPGQGAYEQYF. In DNA, the CDR3 is TGTGCCAGCAGTTACCGCCCGGGACAGGGGGCTTACGAGCAGTACTTC.

The chain combines TRBV11-3 with TRBJ2-5; TRBD1 agrees at 8 bases. The germline gives CDR1 SGHNT, CDR2 YENEEA. The CDR3 is 16 amino acids. V lost 3 bases, J lost 1 base, and 7 bases stayed unmatched. The CDR3, as DNA: TGTGCCAGCAGCTTGGGTGTCGGGACAGGCCAAGAGACCCAGTACTTC. It is translated as CASSLGVGTGQETQYF.

In its sample, this clonotype was seen many times. The chain employs TRBV20-1 and TRBJ2-7; D gene uncertain. V gave up 4 bases and J gave up 3 bases, with 13 bases separating them. This CDR3 region has 13 residues. Per the germline V gene, CDR1 is DFQATT and CDR2 is SNEGSKA (reference sequence). The CDR3 sequence: CSAIPRFVYEQYF. The CDR3 DNA sequence: TGCAGTGCTATCCCTCGGTTCGTCTACGAGCAGTACTTC.